The 19 T cell receptor beta chains reported below all come from one sample, sequenced in a study of CD8 T cells in ankylosing spondylitis. TCRdb re-called the 5' RACE reads with MiXCR, one entry per CDR3 protein. The sample has 150,000 or so distinct CDR3 sequences; around 9.6% are singletons. The source material was blood, either unsorted or a sorted T cell fraction (not recorded which). Source of these receptors: a female donor with ankylosing spondylitis or in good health (not recorded which).

Only a few counts were recorded for this clonotype. The chain recombines TRBV15 with TRBJ1-1; the D is unclear. Looked up from germline, CDR1 is LNHNV and CDR2 is YYDKDF (reference sequence). V gave up 0 bases and J gave up 7 bases, with 6 bases separating them. The CDR3 runs to 12 residues. The CDR3 DNA is TGTGCCACCAGCAGAGAAGAGAGTGAAGCTTTCTTT. As protein: CATSREESEAFF.

V is TRBV7-9 and J is TRBJ2-2; TRBD2 matches at 12 bases. With 5 bases clipped from V and 6 bases from J, the junction kept 7 bases outside the gene matches. Germline V gene lookup returns CDR1 SEHNR and CDR2 FQNEAQ (reference sequence). The CDR3 sequence is 16 residues long. The CDR3 DNA reads as TGTGCCAGCAGCGATCCGACTAGCGGGAGTGCCGGGGAGCTGTTTTTT. This translates into CASSDPTSGSAGELFF.

This clonotype was seen a handful of times. CDR3 protein: CASSADPFRYEQYF. The CDR3 DNA reads as TGTGCCAGCAGCGCCGACCCGTTTAGGTACGAGCAGTACTTC. This sequence joins TRBV7-6 and TRBJ2-7; D not certain. V dropped 5 bases and J dropped 4 bases, with 15 bases sitting between them. CDR1 and CDR2 from the germline V gene are SGHVS and FNYEAQ. This CDR3 contains 14 residues.

This chain's CDR3 is CASSFLEREVVTDTQYF. CDR3 nucleotide sequence: TGTGCCAGCAGTTTCCTTGAGCGGGAGGTAGTCACAGATACGCAGTATTTT. The chain is built from TRBV12-3 or TRBV12-4 and TRBJ2-3; 9 nucleotides align to TRBD2. The CDR3 loop spans 17 amino acids. The J segment lost 2 bases and the V segment lost 3 bases, leaving 9 bases of the junction unmatched.

The gene calls are TRBV5-6 and TRBJ2-7; TRBD2 agrees at 8 bases. Unmatched junction bases numbered 14, after V lost 1 base and J lost 2 bases. Germline CDR1 is SGHDT and CDR2 is YYEEEE. The CDR3 covers 18 residues. This CDR3 reads CASSLQTSGPKGTYEQYF. The CDR3 nucleotides are TGTGCCAGCAGCTTGCAAACTAGCGGACCAAAGGGTACCTACGAGCAGTACTTC.

The chain joins TRBV7-8 to TRBJ2-1; TRBD2 matches at 7 bases. The trim removed 5 bases at V and 9 bases at J, leaving 10 bases unmatched. The CDR3 length is 14 residues. Germline V gene lookup returns CDR1 SGHVS and CDR2 FQNEAQ. CDR3 bases: TGTGCCAGCAGCCAATCCGGCGGGAGCAGTGAGCAGTTCTTC. Protein sequence: CASSQSGGSSEQFF.

This clonotype showed up many times. The rearrangement joins TRBV9 to TRBJ2-1, with D hard to call. V was clipped by 3 bases and J by 2 bases, with 15 bases between them. Germline V gene data show CDR1 as SGDLS and CDR2 as YYNGEE. The length of the CDR3 is 16 residues. The CDR3: CASSEGPRPAYNEQFF. CDR3 DNA sequence: TGTGCCAGCAGCGAAGGCCCCCGGCCCGCCTACAATGAGCAGTTCTTC.

This chain uses TRBV7-8 with TRBJ2-1; the D is unclear. Germline CDR1 SGHVS, CDR2 FQNEAQ. The CDR3 is 13 residues long. The V end was cut by 5 bases, the J end by 8 bases, with 13 bases between. CDR3 in amino acids: CASSISRGHEQFF. In DNA form, the CDR3 reads TGTGCCAGCAGCATCAGTCGTGGGCATGAGCAGTTCTTC.

J is TRBJ1-2 and V is TRBV12-3 or TRBV12-4; D may be TRBD1 (6 bases). The CDR3 length is 14 residues. V was cut by 3 bases and J by 8 bases, with 16 bases left in between. CDR3 in amino acids: CASSFAQGIVGYTF. Written as DNA, the CDR3 is TGTGCCAGCAGTTTTGCACAGGGAATCGTCGGCTACACCTTC.

V usage is TRBV3-1 and J usage is TRBJ2-5, with D possibly being TRBD1 or TRBD2 (5 bases each). This CDR3 comprises 16 residues. Trimming removed 1 base from V and 2 bases from J, with 14 bases in between. Germline V gene lookup returns CDR1 LGHDT and CDR2 YNNKEL (reference sequence). The CDR3 sequence is CASSQVGSREQETQYF. Here the CDR3 DNA reads TGTGCCAGCAGCCAAGTTGGGAGCAGGGAGCAAGAGACCCAGTACTTC.

The chain couples TRBV12-3 or TRBV12-4 to TRBJ1-5; D unresolved. V lost 6 bases and J lost 6, with 12 bases in between. CDR3 length: 13 residues. This CDR3 reads CASSPDGSQPQHF. CDR3 nucleotides: TGTGCCAGCAGCCCTGACGGGAGTCAGCCCCAGCATTTT.

This chain links TRBV6-1 with TRBJ1-1; 10 nucleotides match TRBD1. Germline V CDR1 and CDR2: MNHNS, SASEGT. The junction had 14 bases not matched to a gene; V was cut back by 8 bases and J by 8 bases. This CDR3 has 15 amino acids. CDR3 in amino acids: CASSWTGGPLPEAFF. The CDR3 DNA follows: TGTGCCAGCTCCTGGACAGGGGGGCCGTTACCCGAAGCTTTCTTT.

This chain connects TRBV4-3 to TRBJ2-1, with 11 bases fitting TRBD1. Germline V gene sequence: CDR1 LGHNA, CDR2 YSLEER. The V and J ends lost 0 bases and 3 bases, in that order; junction bases with no gene match: 1. This CDR3 is 16 amino acids long. The CDR3 bases are TGCGCCAGCAGCCAAGACGGGACAGGGGGCTACAATGAGCAGTTCTTC. It codes for CASSQDGTGGYNEQFF.

This clonotype was counted between two and nine times. This sequence joins TRBV27 and TRBJ2-1, with D possibly being TRBD2 (5 bases). The CDR3 totals 13 residues. V gave up 6 bases and J gave up 4 bases, with 10 bases separating them. Germline V gene sequence: CDR1 MNHEY, CDR2 SMNVEV (reference sequence). CDR3 in DNA: TGTGCCAGCAGAAGGGCGGGTTACAATGAGCAGTTCTTC. As protein: CASRRAGYNEQFF.

In regard to this clonotype: This may come from a read error, since a much larger clone is one base off. A read error is likely, as this CDR3 ends without the conserved phenylalanine or tryptophan. This chain links TRBV29-1 with TRBJ2-5; TRBD2 agrees at 7 bases. CDR1 is SQVTM, CDR2 ANQGSEA, per germline. CDR3 length equals 12 residues. V was clipped by 4 bases and J by 7 bases; unmatched bases: 6. The CDR3 region has the DNA TGCAGCGTTGTCGGAGGGGAGGGGACCCAGTACTTA. Protein: CSVVGGEGTQYL.

In this sample, this clonotype turned up a few times. The V call is TRBV27, the J call TRBJ2-3, with 14 positions matching TRBD2. The CDR3 spans 15 residues. Losses at the gene ends were 7 bases for V and 6 bases for J; bases not matched to a gene: 6. Germline CDR1 and CDR2: MNHEY and SMNVEV (reference sequence). The CDR3 coding sequence is TGTGCCAGCACAGTTTGGACTAGCGGGAGGGATACGCAGTATTTT. Translating it yields CASTVWTSGRDTQYF.

This clonotype has just a few counts. The genes are TRBV12-3 or TRBV12-4 and TRBJ1-1; D is possibly TRBD1 (6 bases). The CDR3 extends over 16 amino acids. With 6 bases removed from V and 0 bases from J, the gap between germline ends came to 17 bases. The CDR3 sequence is CASRSSGAYMNTEAFF. The CDR3 region has the DNA TGTGCCAGCAGGAGCTCGGGGGCGTATATGAACACTGAAGCTTTCTTT.

The V call is TRBV12-3 or TRBV12-4, the J call TRBJ1-1; D is possibly TRBD1 (5 bases). The germline V and J ends were trimmed by 5 bases and 0 bases, with 13 bases remaining between them. This CDR3 has 15 residues. CDR3 sequence (DNA): TGTGCCAGCAGTAGGCGCAGGGTCATGAACACTGAAGCTTTCTTT. It specifies CASSRRRVMNTEAFF.

This clonotype appeared a few times. The rearrangement links TRBV7-9 to TRBJ1-4; D uncertain. The germline CDR1 and CDR2 sequences are SEHNR and FQNEAQ (reference sequence). This CDR3 spans 12 amino acids. The V and J ends lost 2 bases and 7 bases respectively, with 5 bases between them. For the CDR3, the DNA is TGTGCCAGCAGCTTAAACGGTGAAAAACTGTTTTTT. Translating gives CASSLNGEKLFF.